This passage covers 5 T cell receptor beta chains from one sample sequenced in a study of molecular identifiers for immune sequencing clone quantification. One entry per CDR3 protein results from TCRdb running MiXCR on the PCR reads. The sample lists approximately 550,000 distinct CDR3 sequences, around 23% occurring once. Specimen: naive CD8+ T cells from blood, with Jurkat cell RNA spiked in. Subset defined: FACS-sorted CD8+CD4-CCR7+CD45RA+ naive T cells. Receptor source: a human donor in good health. Some libraries in this study had Jurkat cell RNA spiked in.

The gene calls are TRBV19 and TRBJ1-6, with D unresolved. The germline CDR1 and CDR2 sequences are LNHDA and SQIVND (reference sequence). The V end lost 0 bases, the J end lost 8 bases, and 11 bases lay between the germline ends. The CDR3 has 15 residues. In DNA form, the CDR3 reads TGTGCCAGTAGTATAGATTTCGCAAGACATTCACCCCTCCACTTT. This sequence encodes CASSIDFARHSPLHF.

This chain links TRBV7-9 with TRBJ2-1; no clear D gene. The germline CDR1 and CDR2 sequences are SEHNR and FQNEAQ (reference sequence). The CDR3 covers 11 residues. With 3 bases removed from V and 14 bases from J, the gap between germline ends came to 11 bases. CDR3 sequence: CASSFGQGEFF. The CDR3 DNA follows: TGTGCCAGCAGCTTCGGCCAAGGAGAGTTCTTC.

The sample holds many counts of this clonotype. The chain has TRBV6-5 and TRBJ1-1; a weak D match, TRBD1 (5 bases). Germline-derived CDR1 and CDR2 are MNHEY and SVGAGI. Deletions cut 0 bases from V and 2 bases from J, with 10 bases between. CDR3 length equals 15 residues. CDR3 coding DNA: TGTGCCAGCAGTTACTCGTACAGGACCAACACTGAAGCTTTCTTT. Translating gives CASSYSYRTNTEAFF.

This clonotype was seen repeatedly, ten times or more. The rearrangement uses TRBV4-3 and TRBJ1-1, with D possibly TRBD1 on 5 matching bases. CDR1 and CDR2 from the germline V gene are LGHNA and YSLEER. The CDR3 has 17 residues. With 0 bases removed from V and 0 bases from J, the gap between germline ends came to 14 bases. The CDR3 loop reads CASSQETHRTLNTEAFF. CDR3 nucleotides: TGCGCCAGCAGCCAAGAGACCCACAGGACGCTGAACACTGAAGCTTTCTTT.

This clonotype has just a few counts. This chain joins TRBV14 and TRBJ1-5, with unresolved D. The CDR3 totals 15 residues. Per the germline V gene, CDR1 is SGHDN and CDR2 is FVKESK. Trimming left V 4 bases short and J 2 bases short, with 12 bases between. This CDR3 is CASSPGPVGNQPQHF. The CDR3 DNA reads as TGTGCCAGCAGCCCTGGGCCTGTTGGCAATCAGCCCCAGCATTTT.